One sample yielded the 12 T cell receptor beta chains listed below, sequenced in a study of response to subunit inactivated influenza vaccine. MiXCR, applied by TCRdb to the RT-PCR reads, yields one record per CDR3 protein. The sample has 800,000 or so distinct CDR3 sequences; about 20% are singletons. Sequenced material: PBMCs from blood, taken 5 to 6 days after vaccination. These receptor sequences come from a man in his fifties or sixties who received an inactivated influenza vaccine.

V is TRBV28 and J is TRBJ2-3; 15 nucleotides align to TRBD2. CDR1 and CDR2 (germline): MDHEN, SYDVKM. Trimming took 1 base from V and 3 from J; bases not matched to a gene: 5. The CDR3 runs 18 residues. CDR3 loop: CASSLLGLAGGLTDTQYF. The CDR3 DNA reads TGTGCCAGCAGTTTATTAGGACTAGCGGGGGGGCTAACAGATACGCAGTATTTT.

This clonotype appeared a few times. The chain has TRBV28 and TRBJ2-3; TRBD2 agrees at 8 bases. V shed 5 bases, J shed 3 bases, and the junction held 4 bases outside the gene matches. The CDR3 sequence is 14 residues long. Germline V lookup: CDR1 MDHEN, CDR2 SYDVKM. The CDR3 coding sequence is TGTGCCAGCAGTGAAAGCGGGAGAACAGATACGCAGTATTTT. It codes for CASSESGRTDTQYF.

This clonotype has at least ten counts. The chain has TRBV11-2 and TRBJ2-1, with 12 bases lining up with TRBD2. The CDR3 runs to 16 residues. V lost 2 bases to trimming and J lost 9 bases; unmatched junction nucleotides: 8. In germline, CDR1 is SGHAT, CDR2 FQNNGV. The CDR3 sequence: CASSLRITSGRSEQFF. CDR3 nucleotide sequence: TGTGCCAGCAGCTTACGTATAACTAGCGGGAGGAGTGAGCAGTTCTTC.

This clonotype appeared a single time. This chain connects TRBV7-2 to TRBJ1-1; D unclear. Germline CDR1 reads SGHTA; CDR2 reads FQGNSA. V shed 4 bases and J shed 5 bases, with 14 bases lying between them. The CDR3 runs to 14 residues. The CDR3 spells CASSYPVGLTEAFF. The DNA of the CDR3 is TGTGCCAGCAGCTACCCAGTCGGGCTAACTGAAGCTTTCTTT.

The chain recombines TRBV12-3 or TRBV12-4 with TRBJ1-6, with D perhaps matching TRBD1 (6 bases). The CDR3 contains 15 residues. The ends were cut back, 6 bases at V and 7 bases at J, with 16 bases in the middle. The CDR3: CASRRWGQSNSPLHF. The CDR3 bases are TGTGCCAGCAGGCGGTGGGGACAATCGAATTCACCCCTCCACTTT.

For the CDR3, the DNA is TGTGCCAGCAGAGCACTCCTAGCGGGAGGAGGGAATGAGCAGTTCTTC. This codes for CASRALLAGGGNEQFF. This chain links TRBV2 with TRBJ2-1; 11 nucleotides align to TRBD2. This CDR3 is 16 amino acids long. V dropped 6 bases and J dropped 7; count of bases not matched to a gene: 11. Germline V gene data show CDR1 as SNHLY and CDR2 as FYNNEI.

The chain links TRBV12-3 or TRBV12-4 to TRBJ2-7, with a possible D match to TRBD1 (5 bases). This CDR3 has 14 residues. The ends were cut back, 1 base at V and 5 bases at J, with 12 bases in the middle. For the CDR3, the DNA is TGTGCCAGCAGTTTAGGGACACCGGTGGACGAGCAGTACTTC. It yields the protein CASSLGTPVDEQYF.

V usage is TRBV12-3 or TRBV12-4 and J usage is TRBJ2-1; D is unresolved. The CDR3 is 15 residues long. Trimming removed 3 bases from V and 4 bases from J, with 13 bases in between. The CDR3: CASSFATTTYNEQFF. The CDR3 DNA reads TGTGCCAGCAGTTTTGCGACAACTACATACAATGAGCAGTTCTTC.

In nucleotides, the CDR3 is TGTGCCAGCAGCTCCCCCCTTACCTTGGGACAGGGGGGCAATCAGCCCCAGCATTTT. Translated, it gives CASSSPLTLGQGGNQPQHF. This chain uses TRBV11-2 with TRBJ1-5, with 11 nucleotides matching TRBD1. This CDR3 has 19 residues. The junction had 13 bases not matched to a gene; V was cut back by 4 bases and J by 2 bases. CDR1 and CDR2 from the germline V gene are SGHAT and FQNNGV.

The V gene is TRBV4-1, the J gene TRBJ2-1; D is uncertain. The germline V and J ends were trimmed by 3 bases and 8 bases, with 14 bases remaining between them. CDR3 length: 14 amino acids. Germline CDR1 is MGHRA and CDR2 is YSYEKL. The CDR3 DNA follows: TGCGCCAGCAGCCAGCGGACCCACGTCCATGAGCAGTTCTTC. Its protein is CASSQRTHVHEQFF.

In this sample, this clonotype turned up a few times. The gene calls are TRBV4-3 and TRBJ2-7; 12 bases match TRBD2. The CDR3 contains 17 residues. The V gene end was trimmed by 1 base and the J gene end by 3 bases; junction bases not matched to a gene: 7. The germline CDR1 and CDR2 sequences are LGHNA and YSLEER. As DNA, the CDR3 is TGCGCCAGCAGCCAAGGACTAGCGGGGGATCCCCGCTACGAGCAGTACTTC. Protein: CASSQGLAGDPRYEQYF.

This clonotype was seen a few times. This sequence joins TRBV6-6 and TRBJ2-2, with a possible D match to TRBD2 (6 bases). V was pared by 2 bases and J by 11 bases, with 12 bases between. CDR3 length equals 13 residues. Germline values: CDR1 MNHNY, CDR2 SVGAGI (reference sequence). The DNA of the CDR3 is TGTGCCAGCAGTTACGTCCAGGGAGGAGAGCTGTTTTTT. This encodes CASSYVQGGELFF.